A single sample gave rise to the 7 T cell receptor beta chains below, sequenced in a study of sequential checkpoint blockade in melanoma. Clones were read by immunoSEQ multiplex PCR, and TCRdb kept only the in-frame ones, dropping some. The data contain over 9,500 clones, about 61% of them singletons. The treatment is: randomized to nivolumab then ipilimumab (arm A) or the reverse (arm B). Sample: CD8+ T cells sorted from blood (inferred from file names), taken from a patient given nivolumab and ipilimumab in sequence. All receptors derive from a human donor with melanoma.

In this sample, this clone is medium-sized (0.01 to 0.1%). The chain employs TRBV9 and TRBJ2-2; possibly TRBD2 for D (6 bases). Per germline, CDR1 SGDLS and CDR2 YYNGEE. The V and J ends lost 0 bases and 3 bases respectively, with 18 bases between them. The CDR3 is made up of 18 amino acids. The CDR3 DNA reads TGTGCCAGCAGCGTAGTAGAGGGGCGGGAAGGATACACCGGGGAGCTGTTTTTT. Translated, it gives CASSVVEGREGYTGELFF.

This clone is labeled as medium-sized (0.01 to 0.1%). J is TRBJ2-3 and V is TRBV30; a possible D gene is TRBD1 (5 bases). Trimming shortened V by 7 bases and J by 3 bases, and 11 bases separated the two germline ends. From germline, CDR1 is GTSNPN and CDR2 SVGIG (reference sequence). This CDR3 is 12 amino acids long. The CDR3, as DNA: TGTGCCTCTGACCCAGGGACAGATACGCAGTATTTT. Translated: CASDPGTDTQYF.

The V call is TRBV27, the J call TRBJ2-7; D might be TRBD1 (6 bases). The CDR3 has 14 amino acids. The germline CDR1 and CDR2 sequences are MNHEY and SMNVEV (reference sequence). Trimming stripped 2 bases from V and 5 bases from J, with 13 bases between. The CDR3 sequence is CASSLRVQGNEQYF. The DNA for the CDR3 is TGTGCCAGCAGTTTAAGGGTACAGGGAAACGAGCAGTACTTC.

This rearrangement joins TRBV5-6 to TRBJ2-7; D is unresolved. The CDR3 totals 13 residues. Germline CDR1 and CDR2: SGHDT and YYEEEE. Trimming shortened V by 0 bases and J by 3 bases, and 7 bases separated the two germline ends. This CDR3 is CASSLGAHYEQYF. CDR3 sequence (DNA): TGTGCCAGCAGCTTGGGGGCCCACTACGAGCAGTACTTC.

The rearrangement uses TRBV5-6 and TRBJ2-2, with 16 nucleotides matching TRBD2. V trimming: 4 bases; J trimming: 3 bases; junction bases outside the gene matches: 3. Per germline, CDR1 SGHDT and CDR2 YYEEEE. The CDR3 extends over 17 amino acids. This CDR3 is CASSQGLAGGYTGELFF. The CDR3 nucleotides are TGTGCCAGCAGCCAGGGACTAGCGGGGGGGTACACCGGGGAGCTGTTTTTT.

The chain joins TRBV9 to TRBJ1-1; D might be TRBD1 (6 bases). The germline CDR1 and CDR2 sequences are SGDLS and YYNGEE. Trimming cost V 4 bases and J 6 bases, with 16 bases left between them. The CDR3 is 14 amino acids. Here the CDR3 reads CASSPGEGSSEAFF. The CDR3 DNA reads TGTGCCAGCAGCCCAGGGGAGGGTAGCTCTGAAGCTTTCTTT.

This clone was detected a few times. The chain carries TRBV4-3 and TRBJ2-3; TRBD2 might be the D (6 bases). Deletions cut 1 base from V and 5 bases from J, with 13 bases between. Germline V CDR1 and CDR2: LGHNA, YSLEER. The CDR3 loop spans 15 amino acids. CDR3 bases: TGCGCCAGCAGCCAAGGAGGCGGGGCAGTAGATACGCAGTATTTT. Its protein is CASSQGGGAVDTQYF.